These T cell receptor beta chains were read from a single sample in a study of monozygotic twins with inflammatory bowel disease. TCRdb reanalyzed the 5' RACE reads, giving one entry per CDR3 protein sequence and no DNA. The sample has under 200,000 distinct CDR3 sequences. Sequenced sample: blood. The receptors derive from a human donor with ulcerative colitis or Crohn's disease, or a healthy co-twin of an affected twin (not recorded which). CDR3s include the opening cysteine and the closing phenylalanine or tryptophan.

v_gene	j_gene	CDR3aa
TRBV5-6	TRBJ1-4	CASSLALGTGEKLFF
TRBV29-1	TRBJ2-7	CSVDKTGSYEQYF
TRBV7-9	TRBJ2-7	CASSHRESLSYEQYF
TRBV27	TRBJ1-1	CASSFLRGESFTEAFF
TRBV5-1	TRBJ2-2	CASSTGLAGGYTGELFF
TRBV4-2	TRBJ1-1	CASNLYRGQGGDTEAFF
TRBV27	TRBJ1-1	CASTTTRGAEAFF
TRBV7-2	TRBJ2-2	CASSRGGFDTGELFF
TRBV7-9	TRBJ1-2	CASSPDVGGYTF
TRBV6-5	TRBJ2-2	CASSFRDRGTGELFF
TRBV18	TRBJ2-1	CASSDQGRGYNEQFF
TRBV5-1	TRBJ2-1	CASSLEGTSGGDEQFF
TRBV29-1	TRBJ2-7	CSVGGIRLYEQYF
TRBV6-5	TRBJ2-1	CASSYYQAGRKFF
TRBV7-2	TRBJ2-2	CASSLARNTGELFF
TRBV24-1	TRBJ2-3	CATSDPGPSTDTQYF
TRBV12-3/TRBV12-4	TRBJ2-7	CASSLEGEGYEQYF
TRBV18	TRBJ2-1	CASSPLAARYNEQFF
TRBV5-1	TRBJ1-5	CASRGEGAGNQPQHF
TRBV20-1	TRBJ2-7	CSAAPRGHEQYF
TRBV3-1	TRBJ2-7	CASSPNRLAGVSYEQYF
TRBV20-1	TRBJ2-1	CSARRTGGSYNEQFF
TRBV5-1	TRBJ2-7	CASSLGGTDDYEQYF
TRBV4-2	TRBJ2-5	CASSPDSPYLLRGQETQYF
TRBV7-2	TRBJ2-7	CASSLRLPGGPSYEQYF
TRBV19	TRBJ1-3	CASSRGGEYGNTIYF
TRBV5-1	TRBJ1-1	CASSFLGDEAFF
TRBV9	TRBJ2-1	CASSIRGSLEQFF
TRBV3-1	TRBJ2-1	CASSGGQGGYNEQFF
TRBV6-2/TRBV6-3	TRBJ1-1	CASNPATENTEAFF
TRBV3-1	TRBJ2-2	CASREGGPNTGELFF
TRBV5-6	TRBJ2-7	CASSLADREHEQNF
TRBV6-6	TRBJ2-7	CASTNGQGEQYF
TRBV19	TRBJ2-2	CASSQGQVVTGELFF
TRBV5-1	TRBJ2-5	CASSGRTSGGETQYF
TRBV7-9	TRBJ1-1	CASSLAPWTEAFF
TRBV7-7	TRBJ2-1	CASSLQSGDYNEQFF
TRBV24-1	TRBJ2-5	CATSDARETQYF
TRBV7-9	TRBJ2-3	CASSLVQGDTDTQYF
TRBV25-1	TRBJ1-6	CASSADRGGFSYNSPLHF
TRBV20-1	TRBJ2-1	CSAPNKREGDNEQFF
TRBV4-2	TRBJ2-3	CASSQEGNDSPLTDTQYF
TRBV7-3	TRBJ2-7	CASSPRQGADEQYF
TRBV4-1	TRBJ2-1	CASSQRDTSSYNEQFF
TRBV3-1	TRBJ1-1	CASRGLDRNTEAFF
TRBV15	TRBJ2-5	CATSREPQGAWETQYF
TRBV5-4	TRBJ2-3	CASSLAGGSDTQYF